The 13 T cell receptor beta chains listed next were all sequenced from one sample in a study of cytomegalovirus exposure and HLA in healthy donors. Researchers ran the PCR with 60 Vbeta and 13 Jbeta primers. The data were produced by immunoSEQ multiplex PCR, yet TCRdb's version contains in-frame clones alone and is incomplete. The sample has around 140,000 clones; around 80% are singletons. The sequenced sample was PBMCs. These receptors were collected from a female donor in good health and CMV-seropositive.

The table lists this clone with a few counts. This sequence joins TRBV15 and TRBJ1-2; TRBD1 might be the D (6 bases). Germline V CDR1 and CDR2: LNHNV, YYDKDF (reference sequence). The CDR3 has 15 amino acids. Between the trimmed V and J ends, which lost 6 bases and 6 bases, there was a span of 20 bases. The CDR3 DNA is TGTGCCACCAGTAAGAGGGGGGGGGTGGCGGATGGCTACACCTTC. Protein product: CATSKRGGVADGYTF.

The chain recombines TRBV4-1 with TRBJ2-7; D may be TRBD1 (5 bases). Germline loops: CDR1 MGHRA, CDR2 YSYEKL. The CDR3 length is 12 residues. Trimming took 0 bases from V and 6 from J, leaving 6 bases between them. The CDR3: CASSQEGAEQYF. The CDR3, as DNA: TGCGCCAGCAGCCAAGAAGGGGCCGAGCAGTACTTC.

V and J are TRBV6-6 and TRBJ2-7; 9 nucleotides align to TRBD2. This CDR3 has 15 amino acids. V trimming: 6 bases; J trimming: 0 bases; junction bases outside the gene matches: 6. Per germline, CDR1 MNHNY and CDR2 SVGAGI (reference sequence). The CDR3, as DNA: TGTGCCAGCAGGGCAACTAGCGGGTCCTCCTACGAGCAGTACTTC. Residues: CASRATSGSSYEQYF.

The chain links TRBV6-5 to TRBJ2-5; a weak D match, TRBD2 (5 bases). Trimming pared 6 bases from V and 11 bases from J, leaving 19 bases between. The CDR3 loop spans 13 amino acids. Per germline, CDR1 MNHEY and CDR2 SVGAGI. The CDR3 coding sequence is TGTGCCAGCAGGAGGTGGGAGACTGAGGAGCAGTACTTC. Its protein product is CASRRWETEEQYF.

The V and J genes are TRBV27 and TRBJ2-1; TRBD2 might be the D (6 bases). V shed 6 bases and J shed 2 bases, with 14 bases lying between them. CDR1 MNHEY and CDR2 SMNVEV come from the germline V gene (reference sequence). CDR3 length equals 15 residues. The CDR3 is CASSPTRSAYNEQFF. DNA of the CDR3: TGTGCCAGCAGCCCGACTAGGTCGGCCTACAATGAGCAGTTCTTC.

This clone was seen more than once but under ten times. The V gene is TRBV7-9, the J gene TRBJ1-2; tentatively, D is TRBD1 (6 bases). CDR3 length equals 14 residues. Germline V gene sequence: CDR1 SEHNR, CDR2 FQNEAQ (reference sequence). Deletions cut 1 base from V and 6 bases from J, with 12 bases between. This CDR3 reads CASSLGPPGDGYTF. The DNA for the CDR3 is TGTGCCAGCAGCTTAGGGCCCCCAGGGGATGGCTACACCTTC.

This sequence joins TRBV19 and TRBJ1-6; tentative D call: TRBD1 (6 bases). The germline V gene has CDR1 LNHDA and CDR2 SQIVND (reference sequence). The CDR3 runs to 14 residues. With 1 base removed from V and 6 bases from J, the gap between germline ends came to 7 bases. As DNA, the CDR3 is TGTGCCAGTAGTATAGCACAGGGTAATTCACCCCTCCACTTT. Translated, it gives CASSIAQGNSPLHF.

This clone was detected only a few times. The rearrangement links TRBV6-5 to TRBJ2-7, with 9 bases aligning to TRBD2. The CDR3 has 13 amino acids. Losses at the gene ends were 4 bases for V and 3 bases for J; bases not matched to a gene: 1. The V gene's germline CDR1 is MNHEY and CDR2 SVGAGI. CDR3 in amino acids: CASSSTSGYEQYF. CDR3 nucleotides: TGTGCCAGCAGTTCGACTAGCGGCTACGAGCAGTACTTC.

This sequence joins TRBV5-1 and TRBJ1-5; weak D call: TRBD1 (5 bases). V lost 0 bases and J 7 bases, leaving 14 bases between the germline ends. This CDR3 has 15 amino acids. Germline V CDR1 and CDR2: SGHRS, YFSETQ. The CDR3 here is CASSLAGGDGQPQHF. The CDR3, as DNA: TGCGCCAGCAGCTTGGCGGGGGGGGACGGGCAGCCCCAGCATTTT.

This chain links TRBV6-1 with TRBJ1-5; no firm D call. Germline V gene sequence: CDR1 MNHNS, CDR2 SASEGT. The CDR3 has 14 amino acids. V was pared by 6 bases and J by 0 bases, with 9 bases between. CDR3: CASSWASSNQPQHF. CDR3 DNA: TGTGCCAGCAGCTGGGCGAGTAGCAATCAGCCCCAGCATTTT.

The V and J genes are TRBV10-2 and TRBJ2-3, with 13 bases that match TRBD2. Germline trimming cut 11 bases from V and 2 bases from J; bases unmatched to any gene: 13. Germline values: CDR1 WSHSY, CDR2 SAAADI. The CDR3 is 17 residues long. This CDR3 reads CAARKGTSGMFTDTQYF. CDR3 DNA: TGCGCCGCACGCAAGGGGACTAGCGGGATGTTCACAGATACGCAGTATTTT.

V is TRBV7-2 and J is TRBJ2-3, with TRBD2 identical over 9 bases. CDR1 SGHTA and CDR2 FQGNSA come from the germline V gene. CDR3 length: 16 amino acids. V lost 0 bases to trimming and J lost 3 bases; unmatched junction nucleotides: 4. The CDR3 protein is CASSLAPSGITDTQYF. The CDR3, as DNA: TGTGCCAGCAGCTTAGCCCCTAGCGGGATAACAGATACGCAGTATTTT.

This clone was picked up a small number of times. V gene TRBV9 combines with J gene TRBJ2-3, with D possibly TRBD2 on 7 matching bases. The germline V gene has CDR1 SGDLS and CDR2 YYNGEE. The CDR3 runs to 15 residues. V lost 4 bases to trimming and J lost 6 bases, with 18 bases between them. CDR3 nucleotides: TGTGCCAGCAGCTCTGGGGGGGGGCCTTTGGATACGCAGTATTTT. Translation gives CASSSGGGPLDTQYF.